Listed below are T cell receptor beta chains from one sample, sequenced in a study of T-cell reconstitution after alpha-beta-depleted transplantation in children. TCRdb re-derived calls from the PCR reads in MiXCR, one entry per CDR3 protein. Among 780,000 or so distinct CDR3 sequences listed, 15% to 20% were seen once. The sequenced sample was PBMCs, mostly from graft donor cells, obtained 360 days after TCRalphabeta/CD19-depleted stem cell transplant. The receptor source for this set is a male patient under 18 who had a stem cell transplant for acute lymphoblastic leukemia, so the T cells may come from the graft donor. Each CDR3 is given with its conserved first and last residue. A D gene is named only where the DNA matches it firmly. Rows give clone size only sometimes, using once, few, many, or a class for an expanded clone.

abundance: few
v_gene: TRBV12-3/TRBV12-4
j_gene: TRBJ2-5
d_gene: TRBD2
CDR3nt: TGTGCCAGCAGTTCCCCAAGGACTAGCGGGGAAGAGACCCAGTACTTC
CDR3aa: CASSSPRTSGEETQYF

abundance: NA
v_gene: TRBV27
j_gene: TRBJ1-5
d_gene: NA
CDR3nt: TGTGCCACCGGTAGTTGGGGCAGCAATCAGCCCCAGCATTTT
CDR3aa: CATGSWGSNQPQHF

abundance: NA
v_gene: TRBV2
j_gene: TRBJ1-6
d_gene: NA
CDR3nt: TGTGCCAGCCTTCGGGAGACAGGCGCGATTAATTCACCCCTCCACTTT
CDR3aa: CASLRETGAINSPLHF

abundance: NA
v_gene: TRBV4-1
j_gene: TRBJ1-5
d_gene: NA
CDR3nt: TGCGCCAGCAGCCAAGTTGCCGATCAGCCCCAGCATTTT
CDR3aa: CASSQVADQPQHF

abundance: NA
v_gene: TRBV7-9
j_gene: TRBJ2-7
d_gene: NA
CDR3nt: TGTGCCAGCAGCCCCCAGGGCTTGGACAGTCGGGCCTACGAGCAGTACTTC
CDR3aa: CASSPQGLDSRAYEQYF

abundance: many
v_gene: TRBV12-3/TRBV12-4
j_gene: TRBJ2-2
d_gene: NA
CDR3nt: TGTGCCAGCAGTTACATCCCAGGGGCCGGGGAGCTGTTTTTT
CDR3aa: CASSYIPGAGELFF

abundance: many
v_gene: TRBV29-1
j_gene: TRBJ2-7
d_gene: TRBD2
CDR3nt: TGCAGCGTTGAAGGCACCCCAGCGGGAGGTCGCGAGCAGTACTTC
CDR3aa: CSVEGTPAGGREQYF

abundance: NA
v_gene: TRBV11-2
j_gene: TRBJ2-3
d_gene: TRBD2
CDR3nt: TGTGCCAGCAGCCCGTCGTGGAGACTAGCGGACGTCAGAGATACGCAGTATTTT
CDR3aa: CASSPSWRLADVRDTQYF

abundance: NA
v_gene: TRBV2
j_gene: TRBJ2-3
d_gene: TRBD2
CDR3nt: TGTGCCAGCAATCCTAGCGGGATCCGCACAGATACGCAGTATTTT
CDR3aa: CASNPSGIRTDTQYF

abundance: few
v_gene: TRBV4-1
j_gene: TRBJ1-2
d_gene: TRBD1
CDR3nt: TGCGCCAGCAGCCATGCAGGGGGCGCGGTCTATGGCTACACCTTC
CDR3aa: CASSHAGGAVYGYTF

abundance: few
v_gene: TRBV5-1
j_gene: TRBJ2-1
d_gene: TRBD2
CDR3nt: TGCGCCAGCAGCTCCCGACTAGCCACCTACAATGAGCAGTTCTTC
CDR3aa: CASSSRLATYNEQFF